This TCR beta chain is from a study of T cell responses to AZD1222 COVID-19 vaccine. Study-level points and caveats: Reportedly, nearly half of unique spike TCRs recognized epitopes outside B.1.351/B.1.1.7 mutations.

The repertoire was sequenced with immunoSEQ multiplex PCR; TCRdb's copy has only in-frame clones and lacks some. The sample lists roughly 49,000 clones; approximately 88% were seen once. A remark on this clone: What it binds is unknown.

This CDR3 has 14 amino acids. Germline CDR1 SGHRS, CDR2 YFSETQ. The V gene lost 1 base and the J gene lost 2 bases, with 9 bases spanning the gap. The sample consisted of peripheral blood, taken 28 days after the second AZD1222 dose. This chain links TRBV5-1 with TRBJ1-1, with D possibly being TRBD1 (6 bases). The source is an adult who received the AZD1222 COVID-19 vaccine. The CDR3 reads CASSLRTVNTEAFF. CDR3 nucleotide sequence: TGCGCCAGCAGCTTGCGGACAGTTAACACTGAAGCTTTCTTT.